This T cell receptor (beta chain) was sequenced in a study of CD8+ T cells in alopecia areata (dated by TCRdb to about 2018). Regarding the research as a whole: Treated patients were enrolled in an open-label pilot trial of oral tofacitinib at 5 to 10 mg twice daily for moderate-to-severe alopecia areata. The study used high-throughput TCRbeta sequencing to examine T cell clonal expansion in alopecia areata, in both the C3H/HeJ mouse model and human patients. Scalp tissue and sorted CD4+ and CD8+ peripheral blood T cells from patchy and totalis/universalis alopecia areata patients and from healthy controls were covered by human TCRbeta sequencing. Disease severity in treated patients was measured with the SALT score, which quantifies the percentage of affected scalp surface area. Tofacitinib was administered for 6 to 18 months, and 6 months of follow-up off drug were then conducted to assess delayed response and recurrence. Clonality in the scalp was compared among normal scalp (n=4), patchy alopecia areata scalp (n=8), and alopecia totalis/universalis scalp (n=8). TCRbeta CDR3 regions were amplified by immunoSEQ multiplex PCR using 35 Vbeta forward and 13 Jbeta reverse primers. The RNA source kit depended on sample type: the PAXgene miRNA kit for fixed scalp, the miRNeasy kit for PBMCs, and the RNeasy kit for mouse skin. Tofacitinib-treated patients had biopsies at baseline and at 4 and 24 weeks of treatment, with a later scalp biopsy in several patients. Study-level results and caveats: Resident alphabeta T cells in normal human skin are also sequenced, complicating scalp TCR repertoire analysis, unlike mouse skin dominated by gammadelta T cells. Compared with mice, TCR sequences shared between patients were less clear, possibly partly because of HLA diversity across the patient population. Compared with normal scalp, lesional scalp, particularly in alopecia totalis/universalis, had higher clonality and more expanded CD8+ clones, which suggests antigenic drive. Many expanded lesional clones persisted in scalp and blood during tofacitinib treatment, which may partly explain relapse after stopping treatment. Tofacitinib significantly lowered scalp clonality and the number of expanded CD8+ clones among the top 100 scalp clones. Because the treated cohort was small and had only one nonresponder, larger studies are needed to examine links between baseline CD8+ expansion and response.

Per the publication, the time point label means: roughly 24 weeks on oral tofacitinib. According to the study, the label for this sample's treatment or condition signals: oral pan-JAK inhibitor, 5-10 mg twice daily. Peripheral blood and lesional scalp punch biopsies were obtained from patients with alopecia areata. PBMCs were isolated by density centrifugation and stained for CD3, CD4 and CD8, and CD4+ and CD8+ T cells were sorted on a FACSAria. Between the V and J ends, shortened by 1 base and 2 bases respectively, the junction contains 12 bases. From the cysteine through the phenylalanine, the CDR3 covers 15 amino acids. CDR3 DNA is the only sequence kept; it has 45 bases, read in frame from the first base. The germline V gene provides CDR1 LGHNA and CDR2 YSLEER. Remarks on this clone: Its target antigen remains unknown. Base qualities were left out, and no much larger clone turns up one base away.

Library method: the immunoSEQ multiplex PCR assay. RNA was extracted from all samples and reverse transcribed into cDNA as template for TCR sequencing. First-strand cDNA was synthesized with SuperScript III using a 2:1 mix of oligo-dT and random hexamers. Amplification bias was assessed with a synthetic immune receptor repertoire, and residual bias was removed computationally. Turning to the authors' computational methods: Raw reads were preprocessed to remove errors, and CDR3 was defined according to IMGT conventions as the region from the conserved cysteine to phenylalanine. To get clonality, Shannon entropy was normalized by log2 of the number of productive unique TCRs and the result was subtracted from 1. Whether each scalp clone was CD4 or CD8 was inferred by checking scalp TCRbeta sequences against the CD4 and CD8 repertoires from sorted blood. In TCRdb, the immuneACCESS table is reduced to in-frame sequences with V and J assigned. These tables do not hold every clone; where another copy was compared, an unresolved V gene accounts for under half, and the others remain unexplained. The V and J calls and clone size are taken from that table; D and trimming were inferred from the DNA. This sample lists approximately 110,000 clones; around 50% were detected once. Together, the top ten hold 12% of the sample.

Here the sequenced sample was CD8+ T cells sorted from blood, taken at week 24, from a patient treated with tofacitinib. This receptor was obtained from a human donor with alopecia areata. Rearrangement joined TRBV4-3 to TRBJ2-7; the D gene is perhaps TRBD1, from 5 matching bases. The DNA reads TGCGCCAGCAGCCAAGTCTGGGGCATCGCCTACGAGCAGTACTTC. It is translated as CASSQVWGIAYEQYF.